The 27 T cell receptor beta chains below were found in one sample sequenced in a study of blood T cell repertoires in COVID-19 (dated by TCRdb to 2020 to 2022). The method was the immunoSEQ multiplex PCR assay. Here the immuneACCESS table is served through TCRdb, limited to in-frame sequences with V and J called. Missing clones are a known gap in these copies; in checked studies unresolved V genes cover under half, and the rest lacks a known reason. The sample yields fewer than 30,000 clones; around 86% were counted once. The top ten clonotypes cover less than 5.5% of the sample. The sequencing input was peripheral blood. These receptors were collected from a man between 45 and 60 years old with active COVID-19.

This chain links TRBV4-2 with TRBJ1-3; a weak D match, TRBD1 (6 bases). This CDR3 has 14 residues. Germline loops: CDR1 LGHNA, CDR2 YNFKEQ. V gave up 1 base and J gave up 4 bases, with 8 bases separating them. The CDR3 loop is CASSQAQGGNTIYF. CDR3 DNA: TGTGCCAGCAGCCAAGCGCAGGGGGGAAACACCATATATTTT.

The chain links TRBV19 to TRBJ1-1; 12 bases map to TRBD1. The V segment lost 1 base and the J segment 5 bases; nucleotides outside the gene matches: 8. The V gene's germline CDR1 is LNHDA and CDR2 SQIVND (reference sequence). The CDR3 is 17 amino acids. CDR3 region: CASSIGARDRGRTEAFF. The CDR3, as DNA: TGTGCCAGTAGTATAGGTGCCCGGGACAGGGGGCGGACTGAAGCTTTCTTT.

The rearrangement links TRBV5-4 to TRBJ2-3; D gene uncertain. The length of the CDR3 is 16 residues. Germline lookup yields CDR1 SGHNT and CDR2 YYREEE (reference sequence). Between the trimmed V and J ends, which lost 2 bases and 6 bases, there was a span of 19 bases. CDR3 sequence: CASSLVYGWSMDTQYF. Here the CDR3 DNA reads TGTGCCAGCAGCTTAGTTTACGGGTGGAGTATGGATACGCAGTATTTT.

V is TRBV5-4 and J is TRBJ2-5, with TRBD2 matching over 10 bases. CDR1 and CDR2 from the germline V gene are SGHNT and YYREEE (reference sequence). The CDR3 is 18 residues long. The V segment lost 4 bases and the J segment 4 bases; nucleotides outside the gene matches: 16. CDR3 nucleotides: TGTGCCAGCAGCCCTTCGCTTCTAGCGGGAGCAATAGGAGAGACCCAGTACTTC. Protein: CASSPSLLAGAIGETQYF.

The rearrangement links TRBV2 to TRBJ1-2; D gene ambiguous. The length of the CDR3 is 15 residues. Germline lookup yields CDR1 SNHLY and CDR2 FYNNEI. The V end was cut by 5 bases, the J end by 6 bases, with 19 bases between. The CDR3 sequence: CASSFLLGNRHGYTF. The CDR3 region has the DNA TGTGCCAGCAGTTTCTTACTAGGGAACCGGCATGGCTACACCTTC.

The CDR3 reads CASSPGTGLSYGYTF. CDR3 in DNA: TGTGCCAGCTCACCAGGGACAGGGCTCAGCTATGGCTACACCTTC. The rearrangement links TRBV18 to TRBJ1-2; 9 nucleotides align to TRBD1. V lost 2 bases, J lost 4 bases, and 5 bases stayed unmatched. CDR1 and CDR2 (germline): KGHSH, LQKENI. CDR3 length equals 15 residues. Using reference TRBV18 and TRBJ1-2 for the parts outside the CDR3, the full variable domain is NAGVMQNPRHLVRRRGQEARLRCSPMKGHSHVYWYRQLPEEGLKFMVYLQKENIIDESGMPKERFSAEFPKEGPSILRIQQVVRGDSAAYFCASSPGTGLSYGYTFGSGTRLTVV.

This clone was observed a single time. The rearrangement uses TRBV3-1 (or the pseudogene TRBV3-2) and TRBJ2-2, with 7 bases that match TRBD2. Unmatched junction bases numbered 3, after V lost 1 base and J lost 1 base. The CDR3 has 16 residues. Germline CDR1 LGHDT, CDR2 YNNKEL (reference sequence). The CDR3 reads CASSQGSGRNTGELFF. The CDR3 bases are TGTGCCAGCAGCCAAGGTAGCGGGCGGAACACCGGGGAGCTGTTTTTT.

The chain is built from TRBV5-4 and TRBJ2-1; 9 bases agree with TRBD1. Losses at the gene ends were 3 bases for V and 3 bases for J; bases not matched to a gene: 4. The germline V gene has CDR1 SGHNT and CDR2 YYREEE (reference sequence). The CDR3 is made up of 15 amino acids. This CDR3 is CASSSGQGYYNEQFF. Written as DNA, the CDR3 is TGTGCCAGCAGCTCGGGACAGGGTTACTACAATGAGCAGTTCTTC.

The chain links TRBV11-3 to TRBJ2-6, with unresolved D. Deletions cut 1 base from V and 0 bases from J, with 7 bases between. CDR1 is SGHNT and CDR2 is YENEEA in the germline V gene. The CDR3 covers 16 residues. The CDR3 loop reads CASSLGSGSGANVLTF. The CDR3 bases are TGTGCCAGCAGCTTAGGTTCGGGCTCTGGGGCCAACGTCCTGACTTTC.

The V and J genes are TRBV11-2 and TRBJ2-2; 10 bases match TRBD1. The CDR3 is 15 amino acids. The ends lost 4 bases at V and 5 bases at J; junction bases unmatched: 4. From germline, CDR1 is SGHAT and CDR2 FQNNGV. This chain's CDR3 is CASSWGDRGTGELFF. CDR3 coding DNA: TGTGCCAGCAGCTGGGGGGACAGGGGAACCGGGGAGCTGTTTTTT.

The gene calls are TRBV11-2 and TRBJ1-2; D might be TRBD1 (5 bases). V lost 2 bases and J 0 bases, leaving 10 bases between the germline ends. The CDR3 has 15 residues. CDR1 is SGHAT and CDR2 is FQNNGV in the germline V gene. The CDR3 coding sequence is TGTGCCAGCAGCTTATGGGGCGAAGCTAACTATGGCTACACCTTC. As protein: CASSLWGEANYGYTF.

The V call is TRBV5-5, the J call TRBJ1-2, with D possibly matching TRBD1 (5 bases). V was cut by 4 bases and J by 3 bases, with 16 bases left in between. The CDR3 length is 15 residues. Germline-derived CDR1 and CDR2 are SGHKS and YYEKEE (reference sequence). The chain's CDR3 is CASSIDGGDYYGYTF. CDR3 sequence (DNA): TGTGCCAGCAGCATTGATGGGGGGGATTACTATGGCTACACCTTC.

The chain recombines TRBV9 with TRBJ2-7; tentative D call: TRBD2 (5 bases). The CDR3 length is 14 residues. Trimming took off 3 bases at V and 3 bases at J, with 13 bases between the two ends. Germline assignment: CDR1 SGDLS and CDR2 YYNGEE. In DNA form, the CDR3 reads TGTGCCAGCAGCGCCGGACTTAAGTTCTACGAGCAGTACTTC. Residues: CASSAGLKFYEQYF.

This clone ranks as large. CDR3 residues: CATRGLATYTQYF. The CDR3 region has the DNA TGTGCCACTAGGGGACTAGCTACATATACGCAGTATTTT. V is TRBV19 and J is TRBJ2-3; 9 positions agree with TRBD2. The trim removed 10 bases at V and 7 bases at J, leaving 9 bases unmatched. This CDR3 contains 13 residues. CDR1 and CDR2 from the germline V gene are LNHDA and SQIVND (reference sequence).

V is TRBV4-2 and J is TRBJ1-2; D may be TRBD1 (5 bases). CDR1 is LGHNA and CDR2 is YNFKEQ in the germline V gene. V lost 0 bases and J 4 bases, leaving 15 bases between the germline ends. The CDR3 is 16 residues long. CDR3: CASSQDRGTGGYGYTF. The CDR3 nucleotides are TGTGCCAGCAGCCAAGATCGAGGTACCGGGGGCTATGGCTACACCTTC.

The chain combines TRBV5-1 with TRBJ2-5; D is unclear. The V end lost 0 bases, the J end lost 2 bases, and 5 bases lay between the germline ends. Germline values: CDR1 SGHRS, CDR2 YFSETQ. CDR3 length: 13 residues. In nucleotides, the CDR3 is TGCGCCAGCAGCTTGGGAGGACAAGAGACCCAGTACTTC. Its protein product is CASSLGGQETQYF. The variable domain in full, with the rest retrieved from reference TRBV5-1 and TRBJ2-5, is KAGVTQTPRYLIKTRGQQVTLSCSPISGHRSVSWYQQTPGQGLQFLFEYFSETQRNKGNFPGRFSGRQFSNSRSEMNVSTLELGDSALYLCASSLGGQETQYFGPGTRLLVL.

The J gene is TRBJ2-2, the V gene TRBV6-6; 10 nucleotides line up with TRBD1. The V gene end was trimmed by 6 bases and the J gene end by 4 bases; junction bases not matched to a gene: 5. The CDR3 is 15 amino acids. Germline V gives CDR1 MNHNY, CDR2 SVGAGI (reference sequence). The CDR3 DNA reads as TGTGCCAGCAGAGCCGGGACAGGGGTCACCGGGGAGCTGTTTTTT. Amino acid sequence: CASRAGTGVTGELFF.

The J gene is TRBJ2-7, the V gene TRBV7-9; 10 bases line up with TRBD1. V shed 4 bases, J shed 6 bases, and the junction held 6 bases outside the gene matches. From germline, CDR1 is SEHNR and CDR2 FQNEAQ (reference sequence). The CDR3 contains 14 residues. The CDR3 protein is CASSSAGTGVEQYF. CDR3 nucleotides: TGTGCCAGCAGCTCTGCCGGGACAGGGGTCGAGCAGTACTTC.

This clone has just a few counts. This sample includes further DNA sequences coding for the same CDR3. The gene calls are TRBV7-3 and TRBJ2-1; TRBD2 agrees at 9 bases. The CDR3 length is 14 residues. Germline V gene data show CDR1 as SGHTA and CDR2 as FQGTGA. V was clipped by 5 bases and J by 4 bases; unmatched bases: 3. This CDR3 is CASSPGLAYNEQFF. CDR3 DNA: TGTGCCAGCAGCCCCGGACTAGCGTACAATGAGCAGTTCTTC.

The chain carries TRBV21-1 and TRBJ2-5; the table gives TRBD2 as D, unverified against the DNA. TRBV21-1 is recorded as a pseudogene. There are 16 residues in the CDR3. The CDR3: CASSRERTSSRETQYF. Here the CDR3 DNA reads TGTGCCAGCAGCAGAGAGAGGACTAGCAGCCGAGAGACCCAGTACTTC.

In its sample, this clone was seen a few times. This chain uses TRBV6-2 or TRBV6-3 with TRBJ1-5; D is unclear. There are 12 residues in the CDR3. The germline V gene encodes CDR1 MNHEY and CDR2 SVGEGT. The ends were cut back, 4 bases at V and 5 bases at J, with 6 bases in the middle. The DNA of the CDR3 is TGTGCCAGCAGTTCCGGGGATCAGCCCCAGCATTTT. As protein: CASSSGDQPQHF.

This clone appeared a single time. Mismatch with germline at one junction end may stem from a read error. The rearrangement joins TRBV28 to TRBJ2-7, with D tentatively TRBD2 (5 bases). Germline V CDR1 and CDR2: MDHEN, SYDVKM. This CDR3 spans 13 amino acids. The CDR3 DNA reads TGTGCCAGCAGTTTTAGTGGTGACTACGGGCAGTACTTC. This codes for CASSFSGDYGQYF.

The rearrangement joins TRBV10-2 to TRBJ2-5, with 9 positions matching TRBD1. From germline, CDR1 is WSHSY and CDR2 SAAADI. The CDR3 has 15 amino acids. The junction had 9 bases not matched to a gene; V was cut back by 6 bases and J by 4 bases. Written as DNA, the CDR3 is TGCGCCAGCAGAAACCGGGACAGGGTCTTAGAGACCCAGTACTTC. It specifies CASRNRDRVLETQYF.

The chain carries TRBV11-3 and TRBJ1-2, with TRBD1 as a possible D gene (6 bases). Per the germline V gene, CDR1 is SGHNT and CDR2 is YENEEA. V was cut by 2 bases and J by 4 bases, with 11 bases left in between. The CDR3 has 14 amino acids. In DNA form, the CDR3 reads TGTGCCAGCAGCTTATCCACAGGGACCTATGGCTACACCTTC. Protein sequence: CASSLSTGTYGYTF.

Written as DNA, the CDR3 is TGTGCCAGCAGTCTCGAGGGGGACACCGGGGAGCTGTTTTTT. Amino acid sequence: CASSLEGDTGELFF. The gene calls are TRBV11-3 and TRBJ2-2, with D possibly matching TRBD1 (6 bases). Trimming took 6 bases from V and 3 from J, leaving 11 bases between them. This CDR3 comprises 14 residues. CDR1 is SGHNT and CDR2 is YENEEA in the germline V gene.

The chain combines TRBV10-3 with TRBJ1-3; D remains ambiguous. The CDR3 has 12 amino acids. CDR1 and CDR2 (germline): ENHRY, SYGVKD. The V end was cut by 2 bases, the J end by 9 bases, with 8 bases between. The CDR3 spells CAISEEAVTIYF. The CDR3 nucleotides read TGTGCCATCAGTGAGGAGGCGGTCACCATATATTTT.

CDR3 DNA sequence: TGTGCCAGCAGCTTAGAGTACAGATCCGAGCAGTACTTC. As protein: CASSLEYRSEQYF. This chain links TRBV11-2 with TRBJ2-7; D remains ambiguous. Germline V gives CDR1 SGHAT, CDR2 FQNNGV. This CDR3 spans 13 amino acids. V lost 0 bases and J lost 6, with 9 bases in between. Based on the CDR3 plus reference TRBV11-2 and TRBJ2-7, the full variable domain is EAGVAQSPRYKIIEKRQSVAFWCNPISGHATLYWYQQILGQGPKLLIQFQNNGVVDDSQLPKDRFSAERLKGVDSTLKIQPAKLEDSAVYLCASSLEYRSEQYFGPGTRLTVT.